Listed here is a single T cell receptor beta chain. Under the authors' procedure: Amplification of reference gene primers was used by the study to estimate nucleated cell counts. The method was immunoSEQ multiplex PCR; TCRdb's version includes in-frame clones alone and lacks a portion of them. V and J calls and clone size come straight from that table; D and trimming were deduced from the DNA. This sample has 150,000 to 200,000 clones, with approximately 90% found just once. The sample originates from a study of blood T cell repertoires in COVID-19. In the study overall: Samples representing acute and convalescent COVID-19 were sourced from the United States, Italy and Spain. The analysed material was cDNA or gDNA that came from T cells, B-cell-depleted T cells, or PBMCs.

The CDR3 loop spans 15 amino acids. Trimming removed 2 bases from V and 2 bases from J, with 13 bases in between. CDR1 and CDR2 (germline): SGHNT, YYREEE (reference sequence). The chain couples TRBV5-4 to TRBJ2-5; D remains unclear. The TCR sequence derives from a woman at least 80 years old in a cohort sampled during active or convalescent COVID-19. Source material: peripheral blood. The CDR3 spells CASSLVGTRQETQYF. CDR3 DNA sequence: TGTGCCAGCAGCTTAGTAGGAACGAGGCAAGAGACCCAGTACTTC.